The sample holds many counts of the clone carrying this T cell receptor beta chain. RNA served as the template for amplifying TCR beta CDR3 regions. First-round RT-PCR with HTBI primers preceded a second-round multiplex PCR. TCRdb reprocessed the multiplex PCR reads via MiXCR and lists one record per CDR3 protein. Among about 340,000 distinct CDR3 sequences listed, under 20% were seen once. The data stem from a study of Graves' ophthalmopathy and Graves' hyperthyroidism. CDR3 length: 13 residues. Deletions cut 0 bases from V and 6 bases from J, with 6 bases between. CDR1 and CDR2 from the germline V gene are SGHRS and YFSETQ.

The chain combines TRBV5-1 with TRBJ2-2, with D unresolved. Source material: peripheral blood. The sequence derives from an adult man with Graves' ophthalmopathy. In DNA form, the CDR3 reads TGCGCCAGCAGCTTGGGACGTCCCGGGGAGCTGTTTTTT. It is translated as CASSLGRPGELFF.